The rows below give T cell receptor beta chains drawn from one sample of a study of T cell repertoires in cytomegalovirus infection. In TCRdb, the reads were re-called with MiXCR into one record per CDR3 protein. The data hold about 250,000 distinct CDR3 sequences, with 17% observed a single time. Sequencing used CD8+ T cells from PBMCs. All receptors come from a human donor in good health (CMV status not recorded). Some clones in this sample may be carry-over from other donors' samples. Both conserved end residues are part of each CDR3. Each record gives: clone size, D gene, J gene, V gene, CDR3 protein, CDR3 DNA. The D gene is left open where the match is weak. Clone size is stated in some rows and not others, as once, few, many or a class when expanded.

.,.,TRBJ2-7,TRBV12-5,CASQPQSSEQYF,TGTGCTAGTCAACCTCAGAGCTCCGAGCAGTACTTC
.,TRBD2,TRBJ2-1,TRBV28,CASSLRGEVPRFNEQFF,TGTGCCAGCAGTTTACGGGGGGAGGTCCCACGATTCAATGAGCAGTTCTTC
few,.,TRBJ2-1,TRBV13,CASSLSTYNEQFF,TGTGCCAGCAGCTTAAGTACCTACAATGAGCAGTTCTTC
many,.,TRBJ2-2,TRBV12-3/TRBV12-4,CATVLGDTGELFF,TGTGCCACTGTGCTCGGGGACACCGGGGAGCTGTTTTTT
few,TRBD1,TRBJ1-2,TRBV6-5,CASRDRAGGYTF,TGTGCCAGCAGGGACAGGGCGGGTGGCTACACCTTC
.,.,TRBJ1-1,TRBV6-2/TRBV6-3,CASSYSGGHRTEAFF,TGTGCCAGCAGTTACTCGGGCGGTCATAGGACTGAAGCTTTCTTT
many,.,TRBJ2-2,TRBV7-2,CASSLRQSNTGELFF,TGTGCCAGCAGCCTCCGACAGAGCAACACCGGGGAGCTGTTTTTT
.,TRBD1,TRBJ1-4,TRBV7-6,CASSLGRDSHGEKLFF,TGTGCCAGCAGCTTAGGGCGGGACAGCCATGGAGAAAAACTGTTTTTT
.,.,TRBJ2-1,TRBV7-6,CASSSAGGPYNEQFF,TGTGCCAGCAGCTCGGCCGGGGGACCGTACAATGAGCAGTTCTTC
.,.,TRBJ2-7,TRBV19,CASSVQEGHYEQYF,TGTGCCAGTAGTGTACAGGAGGGGCACTACGAGCAGTACTTC
many,TRBD2,TRBJ2-1,TRBV7-2,CASSRSGGIYNEQFF,TGTGCCAGCAGCCGTAGCGGGGGGATCTACAATGAGCAGTTCTTC
few,.,TRBJ1-1,TRBV5-1,CASSSLHPAGTEAFF,TGCGCCAGCAGCTCATTACACCCAGCGGGGACTGAAGCTTTCTTT
once,.,TRBJ2-5,TRBV5-5,CASSLGLVSWETQYF,TGTGCCAGCAGCTTGGGACTAGTTAGCTGGGAGACCCAGTACTTC
.,.,TRBJ2-7,TRBV29-1,CSAGGGALYEQYF,TGCAGCGCCGGTGGGGGGGCTTTATACGAGCAGTACTTC
.,.,TRBJ2-7,TRBV11-2,CASSLGAVSSSYEQYF,TGTGCCAGCAGCTTAGGGGCGGTCAGCTCTTCCTACGAGCAGTACTTC
many,TRBD1,TRBJ2-3,TRBV25-1,CASSGARPGQGEGYTQYF,TGTGCCAGCAGTGGAGCGAGGCCGGGACAGGGGGAAGGTTATACGCAGTATTTT
few,TRBD2,TRBJ2-5,TRBV6-1,CASGTSGDQETQYF,TGTGCCAGCGGGACTAGCGGGGACCAAGAGACCCAGTACTTC
many,.,TRBJ1-5,TRBV7-2,CASSLVWGKDQPQHF,TGTGCCAGCAGCTTAGTCTGGGGGAAGGATCAGCCCCAGCATTTT
.,.,TRBJ2-2,TRBV20-1,CSATLANTGELFF,TGCAGTGCTACACTAGCGAACACCGGGGAGCTGTTTTTT
.,TRBD1,TRBJ2-1,TRBV7-6,CASSLIPGQGHEQFF,TGTGCCAGCAGCTTAATTCCGGGACAGGGTCATGAGCAGTTCTTC
few,.,TRBJ1-1,TRBV7-9,CASSFWGVTEAFF,TGTGCCAGCAGCTTTTGGGGGGTCACTGAAGCTTTCTTT
many,.,TRBJ2-3,TRBV4-1,CASSQVSAFTDTQYF,TGCGCCAGCAGCCAAGTCTCCGCCTTCACGGATACGCAGTATTTT
many,.,TRBJ2-7,TRBV11-2,CASSLESPSVAGYEQYF,TGTGCCAGCAGCTTAGAGTCCCCCTCCGTTGCGGGATACGAGCAGTACTTC
.,.,TRBJ2-3,TRBV6-2/TRBV6-3,CASSYLSSNPPDTQYF,TGTGCCAGCAGTTACTTGTCTAGCAACCCGCCGGATACGCAGTATTTT
many,TRBD2,TRBJ2-1,TRBV7-2,CASTHPTGGAYSEQFF,TGTGCCAGCACCCACCCCACGGGGGGGGCCTACAGTGAGCAGTTCTTC
many,.,TRBJ1-3,TRBV10-3,CAISDPGTREHTIYF,TGTGCCATCAGTGACCCTGGTACCAGGGAGCACACCATATATTTT
many,TRBD1,TRBJ2-7,TRBV7-7,CASSPNRGTYEQYF,TGTGCTAGCAGTCCAAACAGGGGCACCTACGAGCAGTACTTC
.,TRBD2,TRBJ2-5,TRBV7-6,CASSPTPWVLAGYQETQYF,TGTGCCAGCAGCCCGACCCCCTGGGTCCTAGCGGGGTACCAAGAGACCCAGTACTTC
.,.,TRBJ2-2,TRBV13,CASSLGGLNTGELFF,TGTGCCAGCAGCTTGGGGGGGCTGAACACCGGGGAGCTGTTTTTT
.,.,TRBJ1-1,TRBV19,CASSMGFGTEAFF,TGTGCCAGTAGTATGGGGTTCGGCACTGAAGCTTTCTTT
few,TRBD1,TRBJ2-6,TRBV7-6,CASSQIPGQGSGANVLTF,TGTGCCAGCAGCCAAATACCGGGACAGGGATCAGGGGCCAACGTCCTGACTTTC
.,.,TRBJ2-3,TRBV20-1,CSARESYGREDTQYF,TGCAGTGCTAGAGAATCTTACGGGCGTGAGGATACGCAGTATTTT
few,.,TRBJ2-3,TRBV7-6,CASSLRQAGVTDTQYF,TGTGCCAGCAGCTTGAGACAGGCTGGGGTGACAGATACGCAGTATTTT
.,.,TRBJ1-1,TRBV29-1,CSVLPGALSEAFF,TGCAGCGTCCTTCCAGGGGCTTTAAGTGAAGCTTTCTTT
few,TRBD1,TRBJ2-3,TRBV6-5,CASRSRQGGTDTQYF,TGTGCCAGCAGATCGAGACAGGGGGGCACAGATACGCAGTATTTT
.,TRBD1,TRBJ2-7,TRBV28,CASSLISPRDRGDEQYF,TGTGCCAGCAGTTTAATTAGCCCCCGGGACAGGGGCGACGAGCAGTACTTC
few,.,TRBJ1-2,TRBV6-6,CASSYVDLGAHLKWGYTF,TGTGCCAGCAGTTACGTCGACCTAGGGGCCCATTTGAAGTGGGGCTACACCTTC